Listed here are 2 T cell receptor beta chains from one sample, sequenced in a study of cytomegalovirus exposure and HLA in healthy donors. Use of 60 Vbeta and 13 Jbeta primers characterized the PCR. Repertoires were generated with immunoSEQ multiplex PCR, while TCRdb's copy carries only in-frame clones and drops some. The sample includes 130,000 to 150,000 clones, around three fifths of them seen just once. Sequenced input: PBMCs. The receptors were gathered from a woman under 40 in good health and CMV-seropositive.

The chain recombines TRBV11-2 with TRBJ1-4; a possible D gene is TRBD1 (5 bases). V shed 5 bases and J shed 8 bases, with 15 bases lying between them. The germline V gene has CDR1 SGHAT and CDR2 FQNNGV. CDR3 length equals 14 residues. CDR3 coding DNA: TGTGCCAGCAGCGTTTCAAGAAAGGGGGAAAAACTGTTTTTT. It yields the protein CASSVSRKGEKLFF.

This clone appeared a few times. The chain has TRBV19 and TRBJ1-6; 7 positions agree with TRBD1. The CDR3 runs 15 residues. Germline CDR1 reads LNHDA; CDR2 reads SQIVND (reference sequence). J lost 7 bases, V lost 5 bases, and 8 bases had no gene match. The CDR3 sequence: CASSLSGQRNSPLHF. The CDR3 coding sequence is TGTGCCAGTAGTCTCTCGGGACAGCGGAATTCACCCCTCCACTTT.